The T cell receptor (beta chain) under discussion was sequenced for a study of OX40 agonist ivuxolimab in advanced cancers. Study background: At just under 85% male, the cohort had a mean age of around 56 years, ranging from about 20 to 80.

Method: immunoSEQ multiplex PCR; TCRdb's copy keeps in-frame clones and lacks some. This sample yields 70,000 to 95,000 clones, of which approximately 95% are seen a single time; about a fifth belongs to the top ten. Notes on the study in general: Blood T cells, both CD4+ and CD8+, expanded clonally by week 6 at 0.1 to 3.0 mg/kg.

Concerning this clone itself: The antigen remains unidentified.

V gave up 3 bases and J gave up 2 bases; unmatched junction bases: 9. CDR3 length: 17 residues. The germline gives CDR1 LGHNA, CDR2 YSLEER. The starting material was CD4+ or CD8+ T cells sorted from blood, obtained in a trial of the OX40 agonist ivuxolimab. This receptor was obtained from an adult with an advanced solid tumor such as melanoma, head and neck, liver or kidney cancer. V usage is TRBV4-3 and J usage is TRBJ2-3; TRBD1 aligns across 9 bases. CDR3 protein: CASSQHLDRGSTDTQYF. The CDR3 nucleotides are TGCGCCAGCAGCCAGCACCTGGACAGGGGCTCCACAGATACGCAGTATTTT.